This entry describes one T cell receptor (beta chain). This clone was observed a handful of times. No antigen is known for it. Base qualities were left out, and no much larger clone turns up one base away. The germline V gene supplies CDR1 KGHDR and CDR2 SFDVKD. Spanning cysteine to phenylalanine, the CDR3 consists of 13 amino acids. CDR3 DNA only is kept here, 39 bases in frame from base 1. V sheds 5 bases and J sheds 6 bases, leaving 9 bases between their ends. One collaborating source in Seattle enrolled patients while the patients were actively infected and followed the patients over time throughout the course of disease. Each collaborating institution followed its own protocols to collect whole blood in K2EDTA tubes. For TCRbeta analysis, collaborators shipped samples as frozen whole blood, isolated PBMCs, or DNA extracted from either of those sample types. TCRbeta CDR3 regions were amplified from genomic DNA by means of the immunoSEQ Assay, a bias-controlled multiplex PCR. For the original study's pipeline: The number of nucleated cells in each sample was estimated from the amplification of reference gene primers within the assay. Sequence reads were collapsed and filtered to measure the absolute abundance of every unique TCRbeta CDR3 rearrangement. Productive Simpson clonality was computed per sample as the square root of Simpson's diversity index over productive rearrangements. Here the immuneACCESS table is served through TCRdb, limited to in-frame sequences with V and J called. Missing clones are a known gap in these copies; in checked studies unresolved V genes cover under half, and the rest lacks a known reason. The D gene and trimming were derived from the DNA, and the V and J assignments and clone size from that table. Within this sample are fewer than 300,000 clones, with around 90% of them counted one time only. About 2.5% of the sample belongs to the ten largest clones.

The sample belongs to a study of blood T cell repertoires in COVID-19 (dated by TCRdb to the early 2020s). About the study as a whole: The collaborator samples originated in the United States, Italy and Spain and spanned the acute and convalescent phases of COVID-19. The repertoires were released in a freely available public database intended as a resource for research on the immune response to SARS-CoV-2. The material from the prospective study consisted of cDNA or gDNA derived from T cells, B-cell-depleted T cells, or PBMCs. Samples came from the ongoing ImmuneRACE study (first 160 participants) plus 1,254 subjects from 6 global collaborators. Sample metadata almost always included a de-identified subject ID, COVID-19 status, age in years and sex. HLA class I and class II types, where available, came from metadata supplied by the sample provider rather than from assay-based typing. Deeply sampled blood TCRbeta repertoires from subjects exposed to, actively infected with, or recovered from COVID-19 were included in the dataset.

What the study reported, not specific to this receptor: Clinical and demographic metadata were provided uncurated, with the amount varying by source and participant.

Sequenced input: peripheral blood. The TCR originated in a person aged 18 to 30 with COVID-19, enrolled during active disease. The chain couples TRBV24-1 to TRBJ1-4, with no reliable assignment of the D segment. The CDR3 region has the sequence CATSVSEDEKLFF. The sequenced DNA is TGTGCCACCAGTGTATCTGAGGATGAAAAACTGTTTTTT.